A single count supports the clone carrying this T cell receptor (beta chain). This sample was included in a study of shared clonotypes between healthy human individuals. Study as a whole: CD4 naive cells filled three plates per donor, CD4 memory three, CD8 naive two and CD8 memory one.

The germline V gene encodes CDR1 SGDLS and CDR2 YYNGEE. Trimming took off 0 bases at V and 3 bases at J, with 6 bases between the two ends. This CDR3 is 13 amino acids long. The assay was carried out at the deep level. Clones were sequenced by immunoSEQ multiplex PCR, and TCRdb holds only the in-frame ones, with some missing. The sample shows 1,100,000 or so clones, about 80% of them seen only once. This chain joins TRBV9 and TRBJ1-2; D is unresolved. Material for sequencing was memory CD4+ T cells from PBMCs. Subset noted: CD45RA-negative fraction. The clonotype was recovered from a man aged 18 to 35 in good health. Some clones in this sample may be carry-over from other donors' samples. In DNA form, the CDR3 reads TGTGCCAGCAGCGTAGCCGGGGACTATGGCTACACCTTC. As protein: CASSVAGDYGYTF.